These 29 T cell receptor beta chains were sequenced from one sample in a study of persistence of HIV-infected CD4 T cells. The libraries were made with immunoSEQ version 4 in survey mode. TCRdb keeps only in-frame clones here, not all; method: immunoSEQ multiplex PCR. The table records 6,000 to 8,500 clones, roughly three quarters of them present only once. No cognate antigen is known for these TCRs. Lysates of CMV-infected fibroblasts at roughly 10 ug/mL stimulated these cells. CD4+ T cells upregulating both CD40 ligand and CD69 were sorted as responding cells. Sequencing used CD4+ T cells sorted from PBMCs after approximately 20-hour stimulation, obtained from a patient who received antiretroviral therapy. The source of these receptors is an adult woman with HIV who was CMV-seropositive.

The chain combines TRBV5-1 with TRBJ1-1, with no clear D. In germline, CDR1 is SGHRS, CDR2 YFSETQ. This CDR3 comprises 13 residues. The V end was cut by 1 base, the J end by 4 bases, with 8 bases between. CDR3 DNA: TGCGCCAGCAGCTTGATGGCCGCCACTGAAGCTTTCTTT. It specifies CASSLMAATEAFF.

The genes are TRBV3-1 (or the pseudogene TRBV3-2) and TRBJ2-2; TRBD1 agrees at 10 bases. The germline V gene encodes CDR1 LGHDT and CDR2 YNNKEL (reference sequence). The CDR3 extends over 16 amino acids. The V gene end was trimmed by 5 bases and the J gene end by 2 bases; junction bases not matched to a gene: 5. In nucleotides, the CDR3 is TGTGCCAGCAGCTCGACAGGGGGCGGAAACACCGGGGAGCTGTTTTTT. It translates to CASSSTGGGNTGELFF.

The V gene is TRBV29-1, the J gene TRBJ1-5; D ambiguous. This CDR3 has 12 residues. V gave up 4 bases and J gave up 3 bases, with 7 bases separating them. From germline, CDR1 is SQVTM and CDR2 ANQGSEA. The CDR3 sequence: CSVGLNNQPQHF. The CDR3 DNA is TGCAGCGTTGGGCTGAACAATCAGCCCCAGCATTTT.

The chain employs TRBV3-1 (or the pseudogene TRBV3-2) and TRBJ1-6; D gene uncertain. V gave up 1 base and J gave up 7 bases, with 14 bases separating them. There are 16 residues in the CDR3. Looked up from germline, CDR1 is LGHDT and CDR2 is YNNKEL (reference sequence). The CDR3: CASSQGIYQGNSPLHF. The CDR3 DNA sequence: TGTGCCAGCAGCCAAGGTATTTACCAAGGGAATTCACCCCTCCACTTT.

The V gene is TRBV3-1 (or the pseudogene TRBV3-2), the J gene TRBJ1-5; D gene unclear. Germline V lookup: CDR1 LGHDT, CDR2 YNNKEL (reference sequence). The CDR3 spans 17 residues. Deletions cut 1 base from V and 0 bases from J, with 13 bases between. CDR3 bases: TGTGCCAGCAGCCAAGGATGGAGGGAAGTTAGCAATCAGCCCCAGCATTTT. This encodes CASSQGWREVSNQPQHF.

The chain uses TRBV19 and TRBJ2-7; D is perhaps TRBD2 (6 bases). V was trimmed by 5 bases and J by 6 bases, leaving 17 bases between them. Germline values: CDR1 LNHDA, CDR2 SQIVND (reference sequence). The CDR3 runs 14 residues. The CDR3 nucleotides are TGTGCCAGTAGTCCGGGACTCGCCTGGTCCGAGCAGTACTTC. This translates into CASSPGLAWSEQYF.

This chain links TRBV9 with TRBJ1-3, with 8 bases lining up with TRBD1. Trimming at V came to 0 bases and at J to 3 bases, leaving 5 bases not matched to a gene. The CDR3 extends over 16 amino acids. Germline V gene data show CDR1 as SGDLS and CDR2 as YYNGEE. The CDR3 reads CASSVAAGGNGNTIYF. The CDR3 DNA reads TGTGCCAGCAGCGTAGCGGCAGGGGGCAATGGAAACACCATATATTTT.

This clone was counted only a few times. The CDR3 DNA reads TGCAGCGCCATGGAGGACAGGGGAAGTCATGAAAAACTGTTTTTT. Protein sequence: CSAMEDRGSHEKLFF. J is TRBJ1-4 and V is TRBV29-1; 9 bases are shared with TRBD1. V shed 7 bases and J 6 bases; nucleotides not matched to a gene: 12. The germline gives CDR1 SQVTM, CDR2 ANQGSEA. There are 15 residues in the CDR3.

The chain joins TRBV7-2 to TRBJ2-7; D possibly uses TRBD1 or TRBD2 (5 bases each). The CDR3 loop spans 14 amino acids. Germline loops: CDR1 SGHTA, CDR2 FQGNSA. The V and J ends lost 4 bases and 0 bases respectively, with 10 bases between them. CDR3 sequence reads: CASSWGSNSYEQYF. The CDR3, as DNA: TGTGCCAGCAGCTGGGGGTCGAACTCCTACGAGCAGTACTTC.

This clone was recorded only once. The V call is TRBV5-6, the J call TRBJ1-4; TRBD1 matches 7 bases. The CDR3 is 16 amino acids. V lost 2 bases, J lost 4 bases, and 8 bases stayed unmatched. Germline V gene lookup returns CDR1 SGHDT and CDR2 YYEEEE. The CDR3 DNA reads as TGTGCCAGCAGCTTTTACGCGGACAGGTTTAATGAAAAACTGTTTTTT. Translation gives CASSFYADRFNEKLFF. Supplemented by reference TRBV5-6 and TRBJ1-4, the full variable domain reads DAGVTQSPTHLIKTRGQQVTLRCSPKSGHDTVSWYQQALGQGPQFIFQYYEEEERQRGNFPDRFSGHQFPNYSSELNVNALLLGDSALYLCASSFYADRFNEKLFFGSGTQLSVL.

The CDR3 loop reads CSHPRGGTQYF. The CDR3 DNA reads TGCAGTCACCCGAGGGGCGGGACCCAGTACTTC. The V and J genes are TRBV20-1 and TRBJ2-5, with D perhaps given as TRBD1 or TRBD2 (5 bases each). Germline CDR1 DFQATT, CDR2 SNEGSKA (reference sequence). The CDR3 consists of 11 residues. The germline V and J ends were trimmed by 8 bases and 7 bases, with 14 bases remaining between them.

This chain links TRBV28 with TRBJ1-4; D not certain. The CDR3 length is 14 residues. V gave up 3 bases and J gave up 14 bases, with 19 bases separating them. CDR1 MDHEN and CDR2 SYDVKM come from the germline V gene. The DNA for the CDR3 is TGTGCCAGCAGTTTGTTACAGAGAGACGTTATGCTGTTTTTT. It codes for CASSLLQRDVMLFF. The variable domain in full, completed from reference TRBV28 and TRBJ1-4, reads DVKVTQSSRYLVKRTGEKVFLECVQDMDHENMFWYRQDPGLGLRLIYFSYDVKMKEKGDIPEGYSVSREKKERFSLILESASTNQTSMYLCASSLLQRDVMLFFGSGTQLSVL.

The chain combines TRBV3-1 (or the pseudogene TRBV3-2) with TRBJ1-2; TRBD1 matches 9 bases. The CDR3 is made up of 14 amino acids. Germline V CDR1 and CDR2: LGHDT, YNNKEL (reference sequence). V dropped 3 bases and J dropped 4; count of bases not matched to a gene: 3. CDR3 coding DNA: TGTGCCAGCAGCCACGGGACAGGGAGCTATGGCTACACCTTC. Protein product: CASSHGTGSYGYTF.

The chain uses TRBV24-1 and TRBJ2-1, with D perhaps being TRBD1 or TRBD2 (5 bases each). The germline gives CDR1 KGHDR, CDR2 SFDVKD. V lost 8 bases and J 0 bases, leaving 13 bases between the germline ends. The CDR3 runs to 15 residues. The CDR3 DNA follows: TGTGCCACCAACCCGGGACCGAGCTCCTACAATGAGCAGTTCTTC. Translation: CATNPGPSSYNEQFF.

The genes are TRBV19 and TRBJ2-7; TRBD2 might be the D (6 bases). The length of the CDR3 is 17 residues. Germline CDR1 reads LNHDA; CDR2 reads SQIVND (reference sequence). Trimming took 5 bases from V and 1 from J, leaving 21 bases between them. The CDR3 coding sequence is TGTGCCAGTAGTGTAATGGGGGGTTTCCCGAGTTCCTACGAGCAGTACTTC. Its protein product is CASSVMGGFPSSYEQYF.

The rearrangement links TRBV24-1 to TRBJ2-5; no definite D call. Between the trimmed V and J ends, which lost 3 bases and 5 bases, there was a span of 6 bases. Germline-derived CDR1 and CDR2 are KGHDR and SFDVKD. This CDR3 is built from 12 residues. CDR3 coding DNA: TGTGCCACCAGTGATAGGGTTGAGACCCAGTACTTC. Its translation is CATSDRVETQYF.

J is TRBJ2-5 and V is TRBV20-1; no definite D call. Germline assignment: CDR1 DFQATT and CDR2 SNEGSKA (reference sequence). Deletions cut 3 bases from V and 5 bases from J, with 13 bases between. The CDR3 totals 13 residues. For the CDR3, the DNA is TGCAGTGCTAGTCCTCAACCCGGGGAGACCCAGTACTTC. It specifies CSASPQPGETQYF.

This sequence joins TRBV5-1 and TRBJ2-1; 7 nucleotides match TRBD2. This CDR3 spans 14 amino acids. Losses at the gene ends were 4 bases for V and 7 bases for J; bases not matched to a gene: 8. CDR1 is SGHRS and CDR2 is YFSETQ in the germline V gene. The CDR3 region has the DNA TGCGCCAGCAGCGGCGGACACGGGGGGAATGAGCAGTTCTTC. Amino acid sequence: CASSGGHGGNEQFF.

The chain joins TRBV5-4 to TRBJ2-3, with a tentative D call TRBD1 (6 bases). CDR1 is SGHNT, CDR2 YYREEE, per germline (reference sequence). The CDR3 extends over 15 amino acids. V lost 4 bases, J lost 4 bases, and 16 bases lay in between. The CDR3 bases are TGTGCCAGCAGCCTTACAGGGTCAGGGTCAGATACGCAGTATTTT. Its translation: CASSLTGSGSDTQYF.

In this sample, this clone turned up a few times. V is TRBV5-8 and J is TRBJ1-1; D is possibly TRBD1 (5 bases). The germline V gene encodes CDR1 SGHTS and CDR2 YDEGEE. V was trimmed by 0 bases and J by 4 bases, leaving 10 bases between them. The CDR3 covers 14 residues. CDR3 coding DNA: TGTGCCAGCAGCTTGGAACAGGTATTCACTGAAGCTTTCTTT. Translation: CASSLEQVFTEAFF.

V and J are TRBV9 and TRBJ2-3; D tentatively fits TRBD1 or TRBD2 (5 bases each). The CDR3 has 14 residues. CDR1 and CDR2 from the germline V gene are SGDLS and YYNGEE. The V end lost 4 bases, the J end lost 4 bases, and 13 bases lay between the germline ends. CDR3 protein: CASSPEWGSDTQYF. The CDR3 DNA reads as TGTGCCAGCAGCCCCGAGTGGGGGTCAGATACGCAGTATTTT.

This chain joins TRBV13 and TRBJ1-1; a possible D gene is TRBD1 (6 bases). Germline CDR1 reads PRHDT; CDR2 reads FYEKMQ (reference sequence). V dropped 3 bases and J dropped 1 base, with 15 bases sitting between them. The CDR3 totals 16 residues. The CDR3 coding sequence is TGTGCCAGCAGCTTCGACGGACGGGGGCGGAACACTGAAGCTTTCTTT. Translated, it gives CASSFDGRGRNTEAFF.

V is TRBV3-1 (or the pseudogene TRBV3-2) and J is TRBJ1-6, with D unresolved. The CDR3 consists of 15 residues. Germline V gene lookup returns CDR1 LGHDT and CDR2 YNNKEL (reference sequence). The ends were cut back, 5 bases at V and 6 bases at J, with 14 bases in the middle. CDR3 protein: CASSFKHHSNSPLHF. CDR3 coding DNA: TGTGCCAGCAGCTTTAAACACCACTCTAATTCACCCCTCCACTTT.

This clone occurred a few times. The genes are TRBV4-1 and TRBJ1-4; D may be TRBD1 (5 bases). The germline V gene encodes CDR1 MGHRA and CDR2 YSYEKL. This CDR3 comprises 18 residues. V was trimmed by 0 bases and J by 8 bases, leaving 22 bases between them. CDR3 bases: TGCGCCAGCAGCCAAGATTACCCTCCCCGTGGGGGGAGGGAAAAACTGTTTTTT. It encodes CASSQDYPPRGGREKLFF.

This chain links TRBV19 with TRBJ2-3; D is unclear. Germline-derived CDR1 and CDR2 are LNHDA and SQIVND (reference sequence). The V gene lost 3 bases and the J gene lost 4 bases, with 8 bases spanning the gap. The CDR3 extends over 13 amino acids. The chain's CDR3 is CASSIPGSDTQYF. CDR3 sequence (DNA): TGTGCCAGTAGTATCCCGGGCTCAGATACGCAGTATTTT.

The chain has TRBV5-6 and TRBJ1-2; weak D call: TRBD1 (5 bases). The germline V and J ends were trimmed by 0 bases and 7 bases, with 22 bases remaining between them. The germline gives CDR1 SGHDT, CDR2 YYEEEE. The CDR3 is made up of 17 amino acids. DNA for the CDR3: TGTGCCAGCAGCTTGGATACATTCCAGGGACCGCGGATTGGCTACACCTTC. This codes for CASSLDTFQGPRIGYTF. Full variable domain (rest looked up from reference TRBV5-6 and TRBJ1-2): DAGVTQSPTHLIKTRGQQVTLRCSPKSGHDTVSWYQQALGQGPQFIFQYYEEEERQRGNFPDRFSGHQFPNYSSELNVNALLLGDSALYLCASSLDTFQGPRIGYTFGSGTRLTVV.

V and J are TRBV3-1 (or the pseudogene TRBV3-2) and TRBJ2-3, with 11 bases fitting TRBD2. Germline V lookup: CDR1 LGHDT, CDR2 YNNKEL (reference sequence). The CDR3 spans 14 residues. V was clipped by 4 bases and J by 6 bases; unmatched bases: 3. This CDR3 is CASSRSGRDDTQYF. CDR3 in DNA: TGTGCCAGCAGCCGTAGCGGGAGGGACGATACGCAGTATTTT.

This chain uses TRBV5-6 with TRBJ1-2; D remains ambiguous. This CDR3 spans 16 amino acids. Germline loops: CDR1 SGHDT, CDR2 YYEEEE. Trimming removed 4 bases at V and 2 bases at J, with 18 bases between. CDR3 in amino acids: CASSPTGRGKNYGYTF. CDR3 DNA sequence: TGTGCCAGCAGCCCGACCGGTCGAGGGAAGAACTATGGCTACACCTTC.

The chain uses TRBV19 and TRBJ1-2; D remains unclear. CDR3 size: 13 residues. CDR1 LNHDA and CDR2 SQIVND come from the germline V gene (reference sequence). V lost 6 bases to trimming and J lost 2 bases, with 10 bases between them. CDR3 coding DNA: TGTGCCAGTAGAATTGCGGGGAACTATGGCTACACCTTC. It is translated as CASRIAGNYGYTF.